This paragraph reports one TCR beta chain. Antigen: not known. The germline gene is not matched at one end of the junction; a read error may be the cause. This specimen belongs to a study of T cells in Graves' hyperthyroidism and ophthalmopathy. Aged 18 to 65, the patients had hyperthyroidism that was newly diagnosed and had lasted under 2 months. PBMCs were derived from 7.5 to 10 ml fresh peripheral blood. What was amplified from RNA transcripts were TCR beta CDR3 regions. First-round RT-PCR targeting the TCR CDR3 was performed with the HTBI primer set. TCRdb reprocessed the multiplex PCR reads with MiXCR, giving one entry per CDR3 protein. The data hold approximately 520,000 distinct CDR3 sequences, with less than 25% observed a single time. This CDR3 comprises 15 residues. Looked up from germline, CDR1 is SGHAT and CDR2 is FQNNGV. Study conclusions and caveats: Ophthalmopathy onset followed model prediction by a median about six months. In simple terms, a model built on 13 V-J features told ophthalmopathy apart from stable hyperthyroidism.

This sequence originates from a man between 18 and 35 years old with Graves' hyperthyroidism. This chain joins TRBV11-2 and TRBJ1-2, with D possibly matching TRBD1 (5 bases). What was sequenced was blood. CDR3 nucleotides: TGTGCCTCCTCAAGGGACGGACGGCTTAACTCTGGCTACACCTTC. It encodes CASSRDGRLNSGYTF.